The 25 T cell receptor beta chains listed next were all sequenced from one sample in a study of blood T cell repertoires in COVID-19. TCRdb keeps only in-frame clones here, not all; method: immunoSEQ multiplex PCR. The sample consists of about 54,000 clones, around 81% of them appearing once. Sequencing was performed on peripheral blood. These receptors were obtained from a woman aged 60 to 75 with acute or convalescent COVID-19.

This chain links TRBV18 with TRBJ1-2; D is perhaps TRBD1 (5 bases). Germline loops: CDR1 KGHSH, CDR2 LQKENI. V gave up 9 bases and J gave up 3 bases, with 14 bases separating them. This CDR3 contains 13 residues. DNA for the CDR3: TGTGCCAGTTCCGACAGCGGGGACTATGGCTACACCTTC. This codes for CASSDSGDYGYTF. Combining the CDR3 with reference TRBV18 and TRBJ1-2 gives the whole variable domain NAGVMQNPRHLVRRRGQEARLRCSPMKGHSHVYWYRQLPEEGLKFMVYLQKENIIDESGMPKERFSAEFPKEGPSILRIQQVVRGDSAAYFCASSDSGDYGYTFGSGTRLTVV.

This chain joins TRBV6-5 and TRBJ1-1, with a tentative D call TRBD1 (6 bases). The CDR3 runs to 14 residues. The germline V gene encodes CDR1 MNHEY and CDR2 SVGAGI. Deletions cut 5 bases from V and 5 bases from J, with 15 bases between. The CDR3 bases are TGTGCCAGCAGTACCGACAGGCAAGGGACTGAAGCTTTCTTT. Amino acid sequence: CASSTDRQGTEAFF.

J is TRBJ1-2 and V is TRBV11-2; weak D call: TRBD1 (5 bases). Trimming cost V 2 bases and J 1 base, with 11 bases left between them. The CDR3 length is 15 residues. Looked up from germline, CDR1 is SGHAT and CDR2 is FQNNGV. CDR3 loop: CASSLLQGLNYGYTF. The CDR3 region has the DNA TGTGCCAGCAGCTTATTGCAGGGCCTTAACTATGGCTACACCTTC. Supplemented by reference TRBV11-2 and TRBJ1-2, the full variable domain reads EAGVAQSPRYKIIEKRQSVAFWCNPISGHATLYWYQQILGQGPKLLIQFQNNGVVDDSQLPKDRFSAERLKGVDSTLKIQPAKLEDSAVYLCASSLLQGLNYGYTFGSGTRLTVV.

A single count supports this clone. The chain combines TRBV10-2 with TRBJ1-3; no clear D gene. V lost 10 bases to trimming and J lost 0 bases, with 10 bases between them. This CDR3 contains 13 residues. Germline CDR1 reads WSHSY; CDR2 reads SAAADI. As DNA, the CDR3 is TGCGCCACCTCAGGAACCTCTGGAAACACCATATATTTT. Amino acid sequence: CATSGTSGNTIYF.

CDR3 residues: CASSFQGRDNSPLHF. The CDR3 DNA sequence: TGTGCCAGCAGTTTCCAGGGTAGGGATAATTCACCCCTCCACTTT. The chain has TRBV6-5 and TRBJ1-6; a weak D match, TRBD1 (5 bases). V was cut by 4 bases and J by 5 bases, with 12 bases left in between. The CDR3 contains 15 residues. The germline V gene has CDR1 MNHEY and CDR2 SVGAGI.

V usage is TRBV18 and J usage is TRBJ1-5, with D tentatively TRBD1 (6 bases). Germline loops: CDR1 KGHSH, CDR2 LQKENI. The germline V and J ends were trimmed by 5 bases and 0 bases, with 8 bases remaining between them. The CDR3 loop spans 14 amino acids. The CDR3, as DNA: TGTGCCAGCTCAGAACAGGGTAGCAATCAGCCCCAGCATTTT. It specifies CASSEQGSNQPQHF. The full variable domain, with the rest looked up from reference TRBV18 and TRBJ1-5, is NAGVMQNPRHLVRRRGQEARLRCSPMKGHSHVYWYRQLPEEGLKFMVYLQKENIIDESGMPKERFSAEFPKEGPSILRIQQVVRGDSAAYFCASSEQGSNQPQHFGDGTRLSIL.

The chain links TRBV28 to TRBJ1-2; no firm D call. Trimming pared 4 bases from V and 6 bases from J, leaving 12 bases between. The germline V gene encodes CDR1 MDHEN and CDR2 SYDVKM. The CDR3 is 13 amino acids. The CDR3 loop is CASSWVGDHGYTF. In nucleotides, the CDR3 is TGTGCCAGCAGTTGGGTCGGGGATCATGGCTACACCTTC.

The DNA of the CDR3 is TGTGCCAGGGGGGACTACCAAGAGACCCAGTACTTC. Translation gives CARGDYQETQYF. V is TRBV2 and J is TRBJ2-5; D may be TRBD2 (6 bases). CDR3 size: 12 residues. The V gene lost 9 bases and the J gene lost 0 bases, with 8 bases spanning the gap. The germline V gene has CDR1 SNHLY and CDR2 FYNNEI.

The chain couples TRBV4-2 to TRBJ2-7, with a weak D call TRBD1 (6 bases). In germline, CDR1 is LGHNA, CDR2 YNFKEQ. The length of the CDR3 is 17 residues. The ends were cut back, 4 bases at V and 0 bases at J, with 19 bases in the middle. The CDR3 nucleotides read TGTGCCAGCAGCCGCTGGGGGCTGTACCCACCCTCCTACGAGCAGTACTTC. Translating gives CASSRWGLYPPSYEQYF.

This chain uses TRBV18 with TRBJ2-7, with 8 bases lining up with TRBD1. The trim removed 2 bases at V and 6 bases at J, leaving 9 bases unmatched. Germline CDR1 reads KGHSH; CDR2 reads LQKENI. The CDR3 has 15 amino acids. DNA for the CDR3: TGTGCCAGCTCACCATCGGACAGGGCAAGGCTCGAGCAGTACTTC. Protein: CASSPSDRARLEQYF. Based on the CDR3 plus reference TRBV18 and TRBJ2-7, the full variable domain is NAGVMQNPRHLVRRRGQEARLRCSPMKGHSHVYWYRQLPEEGLKFMVYLQKENIIDESGMPKERFSAEFPKEGPSILRIQQVVRGDSAAYFCASSPSDRARLEQYFGPGTRLTVT.

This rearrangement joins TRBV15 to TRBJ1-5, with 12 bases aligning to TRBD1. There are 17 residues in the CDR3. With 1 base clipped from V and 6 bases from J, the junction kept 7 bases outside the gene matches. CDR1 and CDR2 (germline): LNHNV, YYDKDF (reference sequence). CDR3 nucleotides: TGTGCCACCAGCAGAGTTGCGGGACAGGGGGCAAGTCAGCCCCAGCATTTT. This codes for CATSRVAGQGASQPQHF.

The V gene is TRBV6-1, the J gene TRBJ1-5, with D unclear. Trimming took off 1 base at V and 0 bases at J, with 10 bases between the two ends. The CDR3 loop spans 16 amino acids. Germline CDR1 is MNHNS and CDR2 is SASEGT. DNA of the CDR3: TGTGCCAGCAGTGAAGGAGCGGGCTATAGCAATCAGCCCCAGCATTTT. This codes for CASSEGAGYSNQPQHF.

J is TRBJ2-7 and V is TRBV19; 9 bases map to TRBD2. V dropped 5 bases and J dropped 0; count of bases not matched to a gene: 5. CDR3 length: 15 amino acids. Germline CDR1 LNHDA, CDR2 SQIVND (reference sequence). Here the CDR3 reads CASSLAGEGSYEQYF. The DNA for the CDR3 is TGTGCCAGTAGTTTAGCGGGAGAGGGCTCCTACGAGCAGTACTTC.

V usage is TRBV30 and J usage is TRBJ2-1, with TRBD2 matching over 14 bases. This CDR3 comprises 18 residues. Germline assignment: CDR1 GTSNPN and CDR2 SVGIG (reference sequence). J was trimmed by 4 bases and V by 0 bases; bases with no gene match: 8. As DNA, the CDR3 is TGTGCCTGGAGTGTACACGAGACTAGCGGGAGGGTGTACAATGAGCAGTTCTTC. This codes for CAWSVHETSGRVYNEQFF.

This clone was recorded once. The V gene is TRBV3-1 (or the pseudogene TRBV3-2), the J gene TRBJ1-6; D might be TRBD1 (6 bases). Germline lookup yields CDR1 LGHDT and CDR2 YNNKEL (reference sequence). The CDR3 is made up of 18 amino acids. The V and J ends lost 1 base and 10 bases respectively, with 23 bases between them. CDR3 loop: CASSQAGQGPRRRSPLHF. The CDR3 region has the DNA TGTGCCAGCAGCCAAGCGGGACAAGGCCCCCGGCGGAGATCACCCCTCCACTTT.

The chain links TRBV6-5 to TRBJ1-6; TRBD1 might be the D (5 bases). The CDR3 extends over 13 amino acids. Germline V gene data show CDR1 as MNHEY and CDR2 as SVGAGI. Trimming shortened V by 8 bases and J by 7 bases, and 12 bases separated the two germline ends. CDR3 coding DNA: TGTGCCAGCGGGAGGGACCTAAATTCACCCCTCCACTTT. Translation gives CASGRDLNSPLHF.

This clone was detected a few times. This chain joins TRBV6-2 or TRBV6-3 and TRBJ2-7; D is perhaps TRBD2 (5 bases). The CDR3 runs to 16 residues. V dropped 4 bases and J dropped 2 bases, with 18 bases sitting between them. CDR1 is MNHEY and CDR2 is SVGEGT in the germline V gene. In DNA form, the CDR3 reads TGTGCCAGCAGTTCAAAGAGGGAAAGGAACCCCTACGAGCAGTACTTC. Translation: CASSSKRERNPYEQYF.

The DNA for the CDR3 is TGCGCCAGCAGCACCAAGACAGGGAAGGATGAGCAGTTCTTC. Translating it yields CASSTKTGKDEQFF. The V gene is TRBV5-1, the J gene TRBJ2-1; 7 bases fit TRBD1. Trimming took 4 bases from V and 8 from J; bases not matched to a gene: 9. Germline V gene sequence: CDR1 SGHRS, CDR2 YFSETQ. CDR3 length: 14 amino acids.

CDR3 sequence (DNA): TGTGCCAGCAGCTCACCCCCGGGACTTATCTACGAGCAGTACTTC. It codes for CASSSPPGLIYEQYF. The chain joins TRBV11-2 to TRBJ2-7, with D maybe TRBD2 (6 bases). From germline, CDR1 is SGHAT and CDR2 FQNNGV. V was trimmed by 4 bases and J by 3 bases, leaving 16 bases between them. The CDR3 is made up of 15 amino acids. The full variable domain, its missing parts supplied by reference TRBV11-2 and TRBJ2-7, is EAGVAQSPRYKIIEKRQSVAFWCNPISGHATLYWYQQILGQGPKLLIQFQNNGVVDDSQLPKDRFSAERLKGVDSTLKIQPAKLEDSAVYLCASSSPPGLIYEQYFGPGTRLTVT.

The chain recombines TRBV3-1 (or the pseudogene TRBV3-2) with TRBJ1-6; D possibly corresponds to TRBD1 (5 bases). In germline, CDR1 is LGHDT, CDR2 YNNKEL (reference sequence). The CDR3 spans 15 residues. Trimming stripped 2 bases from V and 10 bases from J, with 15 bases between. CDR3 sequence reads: CASSQSGPRASPLHF. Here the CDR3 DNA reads TGTGCCAGCAGCCAATCAGGCCCCAGGGCATCACCCCTCCACTTT.

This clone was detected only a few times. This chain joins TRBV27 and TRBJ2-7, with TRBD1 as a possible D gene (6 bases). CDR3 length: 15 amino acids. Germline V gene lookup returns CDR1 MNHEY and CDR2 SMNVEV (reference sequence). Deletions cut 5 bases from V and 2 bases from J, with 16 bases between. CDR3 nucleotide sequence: TGTGCCAGCAGTACCGGGACACCTAGACCCTACGAGCAGTACTTC. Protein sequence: CASSTGTPRPYEQYF.

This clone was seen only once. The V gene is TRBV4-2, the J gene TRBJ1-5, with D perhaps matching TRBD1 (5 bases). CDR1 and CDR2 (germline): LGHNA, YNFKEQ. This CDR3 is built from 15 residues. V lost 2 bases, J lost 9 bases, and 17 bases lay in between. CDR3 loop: CASSQIQGEGRPQHF. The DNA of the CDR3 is TGTGCCAGCAGCCAAATACAAGGGGAAGGAAGGCCCCAGCATTTT.

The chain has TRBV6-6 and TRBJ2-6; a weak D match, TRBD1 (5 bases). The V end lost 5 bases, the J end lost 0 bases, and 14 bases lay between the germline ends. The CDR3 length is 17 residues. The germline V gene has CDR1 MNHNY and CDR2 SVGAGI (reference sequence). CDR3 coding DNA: TGTGCCAGCAGTCGTCGCCAGGGAAACTCTGGGGCCAACGTCCTGACTTTC. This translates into CASSRRQGNSGANVLTF.

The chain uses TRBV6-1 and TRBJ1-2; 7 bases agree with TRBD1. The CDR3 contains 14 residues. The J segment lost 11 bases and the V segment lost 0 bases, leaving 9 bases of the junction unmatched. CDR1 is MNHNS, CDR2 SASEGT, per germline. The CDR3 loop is CASSEAGDRVGYTF. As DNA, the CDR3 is TGTGCCAGCAGTGAAGCGGGTGACAGGGTAGGGTACACCTTC.

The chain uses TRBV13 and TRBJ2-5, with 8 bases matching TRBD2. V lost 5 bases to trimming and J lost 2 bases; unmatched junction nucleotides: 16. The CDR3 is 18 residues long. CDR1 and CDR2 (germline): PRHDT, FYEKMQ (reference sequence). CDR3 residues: CASSPPARAGGSQETQYF. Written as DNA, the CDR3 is TGTGCCAGCAGCCCCCCGGCTAGGGCGGGAGGCTCTCAAGAGACCCAGTACTTC.